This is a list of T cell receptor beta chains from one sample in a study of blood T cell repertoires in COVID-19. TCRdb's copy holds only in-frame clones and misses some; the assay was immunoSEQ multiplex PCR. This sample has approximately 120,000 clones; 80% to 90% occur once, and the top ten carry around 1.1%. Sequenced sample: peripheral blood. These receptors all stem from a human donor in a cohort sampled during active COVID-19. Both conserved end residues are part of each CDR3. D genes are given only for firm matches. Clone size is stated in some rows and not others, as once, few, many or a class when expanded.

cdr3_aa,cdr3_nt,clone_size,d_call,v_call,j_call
CASRLAQGSLAGATDTQYF,TGTGCAAGTCGCTTAGCGCAAGGGTCGCTAGCGGGGGCCACAGATACGCAGTATTTT,-,-,TRBV12-2,TRBJ2-3
CAISADRATEAFF,TGTGCCATCAGCGCCGACAGGGCGACTGAAGCTTTCTTT,once,TRBD1,TRBV10-3,TRBJ1-1
CATSDPPGENGEKLFF,TGTGCCACCAGTGACCCCCCAGGGGAGAATGGTGAAAAACTGTTTTTT,-,-,TRBV24-1,TRBJ1-4
CASSPRETDTQYF,TGTGCCAGCTCACCAAGGGAGACAGATACGCAGTATTTT,-,-,TRBV18,TRBJ2-3
CASSQAGQGGYGYTF,TGTGCCAGCAGCCAAGCGGGACAGGGTGGCTATGGCTACACCTTC,-,TRBD1,TRBV4-2,TRBJ1-2
CASRGAGLYGYTF,TGTGCCAGTAGGGGCGCCGGCCTTTATGGCTACACCTTC,-,-,TRBV19,TRBJ1-2
CASSPTGGLRSPLHF,TGTGCCAGCTCACCGACGGGAGGTTTGAGGTCACCCCTCCACTTT,-,-,TRBV18,TRBJ1-6
CASSPLSGRALNEQFF,TGTGCCAGCAGCCCTCTTAGCGGGAGGGCCCTCAATGAGCAGTTCTTC,-,TRBD2,TRBV7-3,TRBJ2-1
CASRLSPGQATTGELFF,TGCGCCAGCAGGTTATCACCGGGACAGGCTACTACCGGGGAGCTGTTTTTT,-,TRBD1,TRBV5-1,TRBJ2-2
CASTKILAGGGDTQYF,TGTGCCAGTACCAAAATACTAGCGGGAGGTGGAGATACGCAGTATTTT,-,TRBD2,TRBV19,TRBJ2-3
CASSKDSPPENEQYF,TGTGCCAGCAGCAAAGATTCACCGCCTGAGAACGAGCAGTACTTC,-,-,TRBV21-1,TRBJ2-7
CASSSQGLNTEAFF,TGTGCCAGCAGCTCACAGGGTCTAAACACTGAAGCTTTCTTT,-,-,TRBV7-3,TRBJ1-1
CASSSSRLAGAYEQYF,TGTGCCAGCAGCTCTAGTAGACTAGCGGGGGCCTACGAGCAGTACTTC,-,TRBD2,TRBV7-8,TRBJ2-7
CASSSTGLNTEAFF,TGCGCCAGCAGCTCGACAGGGTTGAACACTGAAGCTTTCTTT,-,TRBD1,TRBV5-1,TRBJ1-1
CASSLAKETTNTEAFF,TGCGCCAGCAGCTTGGCCAAAGAGACAACGAACACTGAAGCTTTCTTT,-,-,TRBV5-1,TRBJ1-1
CASSEFPGGYTF,TGTGCCAGCAGTGAATTTCCCGGGGGCTACACCTTC,-,-,TRBV25-1,TRBJ1-2
CSASPLAGGSNEQYF,TGCAGTGCTAGTCCCCTAGCGGGGGGGTCCAACGAGCAGTACTTC,-,TRBD2,TRBV20-1,TRBJ2-7
CASSQTGWGGATNEKLFF,TGCGCCAGCAGCCAAACCGGTTGGGGGGGGGCAACTAATGAAAAACTGTTTTTT,-,-,TRBV4-1,TRBJ1-4
CASSYSEVQETQYF,TGTGCCAGCAGTTACTCGGAGGTCCAAGAGACCCAGTACTTC,-,-,TRBV6-6,TRBJ2-5
CATSRTGTNSYEQYF,TGTGCCACCAGCAGGACAGGCACCAACTCCTACGAGCAGTACTTC,-,-,TRBV15,TRBJ2-7
CASSARVGGNTEAFF,TGCGCCAGCAGCGCACGCGTCGGAGGGAACACTGAAGCTTTCTTT,-,-,TRBV4-1,TRBJ1-1
CASSSDHRGAQPQHF,TGTGCCAGCAGTTCCGACCACAGGGGGGCTCAGCCCCAGCATTTT,-,TRBD1,TRBV6-5,TRBJ1-5
CASSRTGGGTEAFF,TGTGCCAGCAGCAGGACAGGGGGCGGCACTGAAGCTTTCTTT,-,TRBD1,TRBV6-5,TRBJ1-1
CASSPGTGANYGYTF,TGCGCCAGCAGCCCTGGGACAGGGGCTAACTATGGCTACACCTTC,-,TRBD1,TRBV5-1,TRBJ1-2
CASSPGQGTDTQYF,TGTGCCAGCAGTCCCGGACAGGGTACGGATACGCAGTATTTT,once,TRBD1,TRBV7-3,TRBJ2-3
CASSAGQGLNEKLFF,TGTGCCAGCAGTGCGGGACAGGGACTGAATGAAAAACTGTTTTTT,-,TRBD1,TRBV2,TRBJ1-4
CASSRFLLSGPDSYEQYF,TGTGCCAGCAGCCGGTTTTTGTTAAGCGGGCCAGACTCCTACGAGCAGTACTTC,-,-,TRBV3-1/TRBV3-2,TRBJ2-7
CASSPEDRQNEKLFF,TGTGCCAGCAGCCCCGAGGACAGGCAAAATGAAAAACTGTTTTTT,few,TRBD1,TRBV4-2,TRBJ1-4
CASSGQGPAYNSPLHF,TGTGCCAGTAGTGGTCAGGGTCCAGCGTATAATTCACCCCTCCACTTT,-,-,TRBV19,TRBJ1-6
CASSRDSSESPLHF,TGCGCCAGCAGCAGGGACAGCTCTGAATCACCCCTCCACTTT,-,TRBD1,TRBV5-1,TRBJ1-6
CAISESRGSYEQYF,TGTGCCATCAGTGAGTCGCGGGGATCCTACGAGCAGTACTTC,-,-,TRBV10-3,TRBJ2-7
CATAKQDTQYF,TGTGCCACAGCGAAGCAAGATACGCAGTATTTT,-,-,TRBV10-3,TRBJ2-3
CASSDSRDRNYEQYF,TGTGCCAGCAGTGACTCGAGGGACAGGAACTACGAGCAGTACTTC,-,TRBD1,TRBV6-4,TRBJ2-7
CASSVAGLGNQPQHF,TGTGCCAGCAGTGTCGCAGGGCTGGGCAATCAGCCCCAGCATTTT,-,-,TRBV2,TRBJ1-5
CASSLGVPSTQYF,TGTGCCAGCAGCTTGGGAGTCCCAAGTACGCAGTATTTT,-,-,TRBV5-6,TRBJ2-3
CASSKTGNTEAFF,TGTGCCAGTAGCAAGACGGGGAACACTGAAGCTTTCTTT,-,-,TRBV19,TRBJ1-1
CASSPGQGSGEQFF,TGTGCCAGCAGTCCTGGACAGGGGAGCGGTGAGCAGTTCTTC,-,TRBD1,TRBV2,TRBJ2-1
CASSPQLRGLSGYTF,TGTGCCAGCAGCCCCCAACTTAGAGGGCTCTCAGGCTACACCTTC,few,-,TRBV9,TRBJ1-2
CASSLRARVYEQYF,TGTGCCAGCAGCCTAAGGGCCAGGGTCTACGAGCAGTACTTC,-,-,TRBV7-2,TRBJ2-7
CASSLGQKYQPQHF,TGTGCCAGCAGTCTGGGACAGAAGTATCAGCCCCAGCATTTT,-,TRBD1,TRBV28,TRBJ1-5